The next 18 T cell receptor beta chains were all read from a single sample in a study of blood T cell repertoires in COVID-19. Clones were sequenced by immunoSEQ multiplex PCR, and TCRdb holds only the in-frame ones, with some missing. This sample carries 200,000 to 300,000 clones, around four fifths of them seen once, and the ten largest clones take roughly 4%. Sequencing used peripheral blood. Receptor source: a man in his sixties with acute or convalescent COVID-19.

CDR3: CASSLGQNGIQHF. As DNA, the CDR3 is TGCGCCAGCAGCTTGGGACAAAACGGTATCCAGCATTTT. J is TRBJ1-5 and V is TRBV5-1; D gene uncertain. Germline-derived CDR1 and CDR2 are SGHRS and YFSETQ. The CDR3 runs 13 residues. The V and J ends lost 0 bases and 12 bases respectively, with 13 bases between them. Together with reference TRBV5-1 and TRBJ1-5, the CDR3 gives the full variable domain: KAGVTQTPRYLIKTRGQQVTLSCSPISGHRSVSWYQQTPGQGLQFLFEYFSETQRNKGNFPGRFSGRQFSNSRSEMNVSTLELGDSALYLCASSLGQNGIQHFGDGTRLSIL.

The chain combines TRBV28 with TRBJ2-1; a weak D match, TRBD2 (6 bases). The CDR3 consists of 14 residues. Looked up from germline, CDR1 is MDHEN and CDR2 is SYDVKM. Trimming stripped 4 bases from V and 1 base from J, with 8 bases between. The DNA of the CDR3 is TGTGCCAGCAGTTCGGGACTTTCCTACAATGAGCAGTTCTTC. Its protein is CASSSGLSYNEQFF.

The chain joins TRBV29-1 to TRBJ1-4, with unresolved D. V lost 4 bases and J 3 bases, leaving 6 bases between the germline ends. The V gene's germline CDR1 is SQVTM and CDR2 ANQGSEA. The CDR3 sequence is 12 residues long. CDR3 DNA sequence: TGCAGCGTTGGGGAGTCTAATGAAAAACTGTTTTTT. Residues: CSVGESNEKLFF.

The chain carries TRBV27 and TRBJ2-7; D perhaps matches TRBD1 (6 bases). The CDR3 sequence is 13 residues long. V shed 6 bases and J shed 4 bases, with 13 bases lying between them. Per the germline V gene, CDR1 is MNHEY and CDR2 is SMNVEV (reference sequence). The chain's CDR3 is CASRRGHRYEQYF. The CDR3 DNA follows: TGTGCCAGCAGGAGGGGACACCGATACGAGCAGTACTTC.

V usage is TRBV19 and J usage is TRBJ2-5, with 10 bases that match TRBD2. The CDR3 loop spans 15 amino acids. The germline CDR1 and CDR2 sequences are LNHDA and SQIVND (reference sequence). V lost 2 bases, J lost 4 bases, and 4 bases stayed unmatched. DNA of the CDR3: TGTGCCAGTAGTATAAGAGCGGGGGGGCGAGAGACCCAGTACTTC. This gives the protein CASSIRAGGRETQYF. Together with reference TRBV19 and TRBJ2-5, the CDR3 gives the full variable domain: DGGITQSPKYLFRKEGQNVTLSCEQNLNHDAMYWYRQDPGQGLRLIYYSQIVNDFQKGDIAEGYSVSREKKESFPLTVTSAQKNPTAFYLCASSIRAGGRETQYFGPGTRLLVL.

This CDR3 reads CASSRLAVNTGELFF. CDR3 DNA: TGTGCCAGCAGCAGACTAGCGGTTAACACCGGGGAGCTGTTTTTT. The rearrangement links TRBV2 to TRBJ2-2, with 9 bases matching TRBD2. Germline V lookup: CDR1 SNHLY, CDR2 FYNNEI. Unmatched junction bases numbered 4, after V lost 6 bases and J lost 2 bases. This CDR3 has 15 residues.

The CDR3 region is CASSPLSGRASYEQYF. CDR3 DNA: TGTGCCAGCAGCCCCCTCAGCGGGAGGGCCTCCTACGAGCAGTACTTC. The gene calls are TRBV28 and TRBJ2-7; 10 bases are a match to TRBD2. From germline, CDR1 is MDHEN and CDR2 SYDVKM. This CDR3 spans 16 amino acids. V lost 6 bases to trimming and J lost 0 bases; unmatched junction nucleotides: 8.

This chain uses TRBV2 with TRBJ2-6; 7 bases line up with TRBD1. V gave up 7 bases and J gave up 4 bases; unmatched junction bases: 13. Germline lookup yields CDR1 SNHLY and CDR2 FYNNEI. The CDR3 loop spans 17 amino acids. CDR3 nucleotides: TGTGCCAGCACCCCGACAGGGTTCGGAGCGGGGGCCAACGTCCTGACTTTC. Translating it yields CASTPTGFGAGANVLTF.

J is TRBJ2-3 and V is TRBV6-6; 12 nucleotides agree with TRBD2. This CDR3 is 14 amino acids long. V trimming: 7 bases; J trimming: 9 bases; junction bases outside the gene matches: 8. The germline V gene encodes CDR1 MNHNY and CDR2 SVGAGI (reference sequence). In DNA, the CDR3 is TGTGCCAGCACACCTAGCGGGGGGGCGGGGACGCAGTATTTT. Translating it yields CASTPSGGAGTQYF.

The chain recombines TRBV28 with TRBJ2-1, with a tentative D call TRBD2 (7 bases). Per the germline V gene, CDR1 is MDHEN and CDR2 is SYDVKM. The germline V and J ends were trimmed by 7 bases and 3 bases, with 19 bases remaining between them. The CDR3 runs 16 residues. In nucleotides, the CDR3 is TGTGCCAGCACCCTAGGGGGGAGGGCCGACTACAATGAGCAGTTCTTC. Translation gives CASTLGGRADYNEQFF.

This chain uses TRBV5-4 with TRBJ2-3, with 16 bases that match TRBD2. The CDR3 has 18 amino acids. After removal of 4 bases from V and 1 base from J, the junction contained 6 bases not matched to a gene. Germline CDR1 reads SGHNT; CDR2 reads YYREEE (reference sequence). CDR3 sequence: CASSPPGLAGGRTDTQYF. The DNA of the CDR3 is TGTGCCAGCAGCCCCCCGGGACTAGCGGGAGGGCGCACAGATACGCAGTATTTT.

J is TRBJ1-1 and V is TRBV29-1; no definite D call. Germline lookup yields CDR1 SQVTM and CDR2 ANQGSEA. V dropped 4 bases and J dropped 5 bases, with 17 bases sitting between them. The length of the CDR3 is 14 residues. The CDR3 DNA reads TGCAGCGTTGTTTGGTCTACGCGAGGAACTGAAGCTTTCTTT. This sequence encodes CSVVWSTRGTEAFF. The full variable domain, in which reference TRBV29-1 and TRBJ1-1 provide the parts outside the CDR3, is SAVISQKPSRDICQRGTSLTIQCQVDSQVTMMFWYRQQPGQSLTLIATANQGSEATYESGFVIDKFPISRPNLTFSTLTVSNMSPEDSSIYLCSVVWSTRGTEAFFGQGTRLTVV.

The rearrangement uses TRBV7-3 and TRBJ2-7; 8 bases map to TRBD1. This CDR3 is built from 17 residues. The trim removed 2 bases at V and 6 bases at J, leaving 15 bases unmatched. The germline V gene encodes CDR1 SGHTA and CDR2 FQGTGA. The CDR3 bases are TGTGCCAGCAGCTTATGGGGTCAGGGGGCGGCAGAGTCCGAGCAGTACTTC. It is translated as CASSLWGQGAAESEQYF. Based on the CDR3 plus reference TRBV7-3 and TRBJ2-7, the full variable domain is GAGVSQTPSNKVTEKGKYVELRCDPISGHTALYWYRQSLGQGPEFLIYFQGTGAADDSGLPNDRFFAVRPEGSVSTLKIQRTERGDSAVYLCASSLWGQGAAESEQYFGPGTRLTVT.

This clone was seen a handful of times. This chain connects TRBV6-5 to TRBJ2-7; TRBD2 agrees at 7 bases. Germline V gene lookup returns CDR1 MNHEY and CDR2 SVGAGI. The CDR3 has 12 residues. Unmatched junction bases numbered 3, after V lost 5 bases and J lost 5 bases. CDR3 region: CASSKTSNEQYF. CDR3 nucleotides: TGTGCCAGCAGTAAGACTAGCAACGAGCAGTACTTC.

The rearrangement joins TRBV6-4 to TRBJ1-2, with D unresolved. There are 13 residues in the CDR3. Germline V gene lookup returns CDR1 MRHNA and CDR2 SNTAGT. The V end lost 0 bases, the J end lost 8 bases, and 10 bases lay between the germline ends. Here the CDR3 DNA reads TGTGCCAGCAGTGACTCGGAAGGAGGAGGCTACACCTTC. Protein: CASSDSEGGGYTF.

V and J are TRBV19 and TRBJ2-7; 9 bases line up with TRBD1. The germline CDR1 and CDR2 sequences are LNHDA and SQIVND (reference sequence). CDR3 length: 16 residues. V gave up 0 bases and J gave up 3 bases; unmatched junction bases: 6. The CDR3 region has the DNA TGTGCCAGTAGTATAGAGCGGACAGGGGCGATCTACGAGCAGTACTTC. Its translation is CASSIERTGAIYEQYF.

The chain links TRBV4-3 to TRBJ2-3; TRBD2 aligns across 13 bases. CDR1 and CDR2 (germline): LGHNA, YSLEER. The CDR3 is made up of 16 amino acids. With V trimmed by 2 bases and J by 4 bases, 3 bases remained unmatched. The CDR3 is CASSQTSGRGADTQYF. As DNA, the CDR3 is TGCGCCAGCAGCCAAACTAGCGGGAGGGGCGCAGATACGCAGTATTTT.

The CDR3 here is CASSSQLSGPGSGANVLTF. The CDR3 nucleotides are TGTGCCAGCAGCTCACAGTTGTCAGGGCCAGGCTCTGGGGCCAACGTCCTGACTTTC. V and J are TRBV11-2 and TRBJ2-6; TRBD1 might be the D (5 bases). The V end was cut by 4 bases, the J end by 0 bases, with 19 bases between. Germline assignment: CDR1 SGHAT and CDR2 FQNNGV. The CDR3 extends over 19 amino acids.